The T cell receptor (beta chain) under discussion was sequenced for a study of resident and recirculating memory T cells in vitiligo. The CDR3 covers 13 residues. V gave up 6 bases and J gave up 4 bases; unmatched junction bases: 4. Germline V gives CDR1 MGHDK, CDR2 SYGVNS. Study-wide findings and caveats: Clonality differed among vitiligo lesions, with no unique dominant clone.

In regard to this clone: Its antigen is as yet unknown.

Sequencing was performed with immunoSEQ multiplex PCR; in TCRdb, only in-frame clones are kept and a portion is missing. Here the sample spans 70,000 to 85,000 clones, 91% being singletons. This receptor was obtained from a male donor with vitiligo. The source material was blood. J is TRBJ1-2 and V is TRBV25-1; TRBD1 agrees at 8 bases. The CDR3: CASSPGTGYGYTF. CDR3 nucleotide sequence: TGTGCCAGCAGCCCCGGGACAGGCTATGGCTACACCTTC.